One sample yielded the 8 T cell receptor beta chains listed below, sequenced in a study of blood T cell repertoires in COVID-19. Assay: immunoSEQ multiplex PCR; the TCRdb copy retains only in-frame clones and omits some. This sample yields approximately 300,000 clones, of which around 82% are seen a single time; 1.2% belongs to the top ten. The sample was peripheral blood. These receptors came from a woman between 50 and 59 years old with acute or convalescent COVID-19.

V gene TRBV3-1 (or the pseudogene TRBV3-2) combines with J gene TRBJ1-2; D is unclear. Trimming pared 4 bases from V and 3 bases from J, leaving 9 bases between. The germline CDR1 and CDR2 sequences are LGHDT and YNNKEL (reference sequence). The CDR3 runs 13 residues. This chain's CDR3 is CASSRRFDYGYTF. In DNA form, the CDR3 reads TGTGCCAGCAGCCGCAGGTTCGACTATGGCTACACCTTC.

The chain combines TRBV11-2 with TRBJ1-3; D not resolved. Trimming pared 0 bases from V and 1 base from J, leaving 7 bases between. This CDR3 contains 15 residues. Germline V CDR1 and CDR2: SGHAT, FQNNGV. As DNA, the CDR3 is TGTGCCAGCAGCTTAGACCCAGAATCTGGAAACACCATATATTTT. The encoded protein is CASSLDPESGNTIYF.

The CDR3 sequence: CASSPRGGEADTQYF. The DNA for the CDR3 is TGTGCCAGCTCACCACGCGGGGGCGAGGCAGATACGCAGTATTTT. The J gene is TRBJ2-3, the V gene TRBV18; TRBD2 is a possible D gene (7 bases). The CDR3 has 15 residues. V was clipped by 1 base and J by 4 bases, with 12 bases between them. Looked up from germline, CDR1 is KGHSH and CDR2 is LQKENI.

The CDR3 region has the DNA TGTGCCAGCAGTAACACCGGGACAGGGACGTATGAGCAGTACTTC. Its translation: CASSNTGTGTYEQYF. The chain uses TRBV7-3 and TRBJ2-7, with 9 bases matching TRBD1. The CDR3 length is 15 residues. CDR1 is SGHTA and CDR2 is FQGTGA in the germline V gene. J gave up 7 bases and V 6 bases, and 13 bases lay outside the gene matches.

V gene TRBV6-5 combines with J gene TRBJ1-4, with TRBD1 as a possible D gene (6 bases). The V gene lost 7 bases and the J gene lost 6 bases, with 15 bases spanning the gap. In germline, CDR1 is MNHEY, CDR2 SVGAGI. The CDR3 has 14 residues. Here the CDR3 reads CASNLDRFDEKLFF. In nucleotides, the CDR3 is TGTGCCAGCAACCTAGACAGGTTTGATGAAAAACTGTTTTTT.

This clone was picked up one time. V usage is TRBV10-3 and J usage is TRBJ2-2, with a tentative D call TRBD2 (6 bases). The length of the CDR3 is 14 residues. Germline V lookup: CDR1 ENHRY, CDR2 SYGVKD. Trimming removed 4 bases at V and 4 bases at J, with 10 bases between. CDR3 protein: CAISGGAVTGELFF. The DNA for the CDR3 is TGTGCCATCAGTGGCGGGGCGGTCACCGGGGAGCTGTTTTTT.

The CDR3 protein is CASRRGLGGEQFF. CDR3 DNA sequence: TGTGCCAGCAGGCGGGGCCTTGGAGGTGAGCAGTTCTTC. The chain employs TRBV6-5 and TRBJ2-1, with D perhaps TRBD2 (6 bases). The V end lost 6 bases, the J end lost 9 bases, and 15 bases lay between the germline ends. This CDR3 spans 13 amino acids. The germline CDR1 and CDR2 sequences are MNHEY and SVGAGI.

This clone was seen ten or more times. The CDR3 protein is CASSASTGGYQPQHF. For the CDR3, the DNA is TGTGCCAGCAGCGCGAGCACAGGTGGGTATCAGCCCCAGCATTTT. This rearrangement joins TRBV9 to TRBJ1-5; the D gene is possibly TRBD1 (5 bases). Looked up from germline, CDR1 is SGDLS and CDR2 is YYNGEE. The ends were cut back, 3 bases at V and 5 bases at J, with 15 bases in the middle. The CDR3 runs to 15 residues.